These T cell receptor beta chains were read from a single sample in a study of cytomegalovirus exposure and HLA in healthy donors. Assay used: immunoSEQ multiplex PCR; TCRdb lists only in-frame clones, some missing. The repertoire consists of more than 95,000 clones, with about 96% occurring once and the leading ten covering about 1.8%. Sequenced: PBMCs. The receptors derive from a man aged 18 to 30 in good health and CMV-seronegative. The CDR3 runs from the conserved cysteine through the conserved F or W. Fields, in order: V gene, J gene, D gene, clone size, CDR3 protein, CDR3 DNA. The D gene is left open where the match is weak. Clone size, where shown, is once, few, many, or a class for clones that have expanded.

TRBV2	TRBJ1-2	-	-	CASILEGSYGYTF	TGTGCCAGCATCTTGGAGGGGAGCTATGGCTACACCTTC
TRBV6-5	TRBJ2-1	TRBD2	-	CASSSASGQFF	TGTGCCAGCAGTTCCGCTAGCGGGCAGTTCTTC
TRBV9	TRBJ2-1	-	-	CASSVGTVVEQFF	TGTGCCAGCAGCGTTGGTACGGTGGTTGAGCAGTTCTTC
TRBV5-6	TRBJ2-5	-	-	CASSYGRGGETQYF	TGTGCCAGCAGCTATGGCCGTGGGGGGGAGACCCAGTACTTC
TRBV6-5	TRBJ2-7	-	-	CASSASSPSYEQYF	TGTGCCAGCAGTGCCTCTAGTCCATCCTACGAGCAGTACTTC
TRBV18	TRBJ2-5	TRBD1	-	CASSPPTGGETQYF	TGTGCCAGCTCACCCCCGACAGGGGGAGAGACCCAGTACTTC
TRBV14	TRBJ2-1	-	-	CASSQDWSGASYNEQFF	TGTGCCAGCAGCCAAGATTGGAGCGGAGCCTCCTACAATGAGCAGTTCTTC
TRBV4-1	TRBJ2-3	TRBD2	-	CASSQDRGGPDTQYF	TGCGCCAGCAGCCAAGATCGGGGGGGCCCAGATACGCAGTATTTT
TRBV29-1	TRBJ2-2	TRBD2	-	CSVPGGVGVAELFF	TGCAGCGTCCCGGGAGGGGTTGGCGTAGCGGAGCTGTTTTTT
TRBV5-1	TRBJ1-1	-	-	CASKQALNTEAFF	TGCGCCAGCAAGCAGGCGTTGAACACTGAAGCTTTCTTT
TRBV4-1	TRBJ2-3	-	-	CASSPFGGPSTDTQYF	TGCGCCAGCAGCCCATTCGGGGGTCCGAGCACAGATACGCAGTATTTT
TRBV19	TRBJ1-5	TRBD1	-	CASNRGYSSNQPQHF	TGTGCCAGTAACAGGGGGTACTCTAGCAATCAGCCCCAGCATTTT
TRBV18	TRBJ2-3	TRBD2	once	CASSPNLPAGGTDTQYF	TGTGCCAGCTCACCAAATCTGCCTGCGGGAGGGACAGATACGCAGTATTTT
TRBV7-9	TRBJ1-2	-	once	CASSYPLTGNYGYTF	TGTGCCAGCAGCTACCCCCTTACAGGGAACTATGGCTACACCTTC
TRBV7-3	TRBJ1-1	-	-	CASSSQGGNTEAFF	TGTGCCAGCAGCTCGCAGGGAGGGAACACTGAAGCTTTCTTT
TRBV5-4	TRBJ1-2	-	-	CASSLGGTGSLYGGYTF	TGTGCCAGCAGCTTGGGAGGTACAGGATCCCTATACGGTGGCTACACCTTC
TRBV5-6	TRBJ2-5	TRBD2	-	CASSPGTSVTQYF	TGTGCCAGCAGCCCCGGGACTAGTGTGACCCAGTACTTC
TRBV6-5	TRBJ2-3	TRBD2	-	CATLRLAGAEDTQYF	TGTGCCACCCTTAGACTAGCGGGAGCGGAAGATACGCAGTATTTT
TRBV9	TRBJ1-4	-	-	CASSATGLNEKLFF	TGTGCCAGCAGCGCCACAGGGCTCAATGAAAAACTGTTTTTT
TRBV9	TRBJ2-7	-	-	CASSVDGGVSLYEQYF	TGTGCCAGCAGCGTAGATGGAGGGGTAAGCCTCTACGAGCAGTACTTC
TRBV18	TRBJ1-2	-	-	CASSYLLGDGYTF	TGTGCCAGCTCGTACCTCCTAGGAGATGGCTACACCTTC
TRBV28	TRBJ2-7	TRBD2	-	CASSRPRTSGPYEQYF	TGTGCCAGCAGTCGCCCGAGGACTAGCGGCCCTTACGAGCAGTACTTC
TRBV28	TRBJ2-2	TRBD2	-	CASWTRLAGRTGELFF	TGTGCCAGCTGGACCAGACTAGCGGGAAGGACCGGGGAGCTGTTTTTT
TRBV27	TRBJ1-1	-	few	CASSLGTTAFF	TGTGCCAGCAGTCTGGGGACAACAGCTTTCTTT
TRBV5-6	TRBJ1-2	-	-	CASTQQGIRVNYGYTF	TGTGCCAGCACCCAACAGGGTATAAGGGTTAACTATGGCTACACCTTC
TRBV19	TRBJ1-3	-	-	CASSIGKTAGNTIYF	TGTGCCAGTAGTATAGGTAAAACTGCTGGAAACACCATATATTTT
TRBV11-2	TRBJ2-3	-	-	CASSLGLKPDTQYF	TGTGCCAGCAGCCTAGGACTCAAGCCGGATACGCAGTATTTT
TRBV30	TRBJ2-7	-	once	CAWNTPTGGAYEQYF	TGTGCCTGGAACACCCCCACAGGGGGGGCCTACGAGCAGTACTTC
TRBV6-5	TRBJ2-5	-	-	CASSFRLRETQYF	TGTGCCAGCAGTTTCAGGCTCCGGGAGACCCAGTACTTC
TRBV6-6	TRBJ1-5	-	-	CASSYGQTNSNQPQHF	TGTGCCAGCAGCTATGGACAGACTAATAGCAATCAGCCCCAGCATTTT
TRBV6-5	TRBJ1-1	-	-	CASSYSQGWNTEAFF	TGTGCCAGCAGTTATTCCCAGGGATGGAACACTGAAGCTTTCTTT
TRBV2	TRBJ2-5	TRBD1	once	CATADRVLGETQYF	TGTGCCACCGCCGACAGGGTTCTTGGAGAGACCCAGTACTTC
TRBV7-9	TRBJ2-1	-	once	CASSFYRDNEQFF	TGTGCCAGCAGCTTTTATAGAGATAATGAGCAGTTCTTC
TRBV28	TRBJ1-5	TRBD1	-	CASSFWDRGQPQHF	TGTGCCAGCAGTTTTTGGGACAGGGGTCAGCCCCAGCATTTT
TRBV28	TRBJ2-3	TRBD2	-	CASSSPGKVAGGNTQYF	TGTGCCAGCAGTTCCCCAGGGAAGGTAGCGGGAGGAAATACGCAGTATTTT
TRBV27	TRBJ1-4	-	-	CASRPDSPAANEKLFF	TGTGCCAGCAGACCGGACAGTCCCGCTGCTAATGAAAAACTGTTTTTT